The next 18 T cell receptor beta chains were all read from a single sample in a study of type 1 and type 2 diabetes patients. Genomic DNA was the PCR template. A primer set of 30 forward and 13 reverse primers amplified the CDR3. TCRdb re-called the multiplex PCR reads with MiXCR, one entry per CDR3 protein. Seen here are fewer than 350,000 distinct CDR3 sequences, over 45% observed once, and the top ten hold roughly 13%. Sequencing was done on a sample of peripheral blood mononuclear cells (PBMCs). These receptors came from a young man with type 2 diabetes.

The chain links TRBV29-1 to TRBJ2-7; no clear D gene. CDR3 length: 12 amino acids. Germline CDR1 SQVTM, CDR2 ANQGSEA. Trimming took off 1 base at V and 4 bases at J, with 8 bases between the two ends. CDR3 DNA sequence: TGCAGCGTTGAAGCGGTACCTTACGAGCAGTACTTC. Translation gives CSVEAVPYEQYF.

The J gene is TRBJ1-5, the V gene TRBV19; D unclear. The CDR3 contains 14 residues. The germline V gene has CDR1 LNHDA and CDR2 SQIVND (reference sequence). Trimming left V 1 base short and J 3 bases short, with 7 bases between. The CDR3 coding sequence is TGTGCCAGTAGTATAGGGCAAGCCAATCAGCCCCAGCATTTT. This translates into CASSIGQANQPQHF.

CDR3 bases: TGTGCCAGCAGCTTAGACCGGGACGGACAGATCTATGGCTACACCTTC. This translates into CASSLDRDGQIYGYTF. The V call is TRBV2, the J call TRBJ1-2, with D possibly matching TRBD1 (6 bases). CDR3 length: 16 amino acids. From germline, CDR1 is SNHLY and CDR2 FYNNEI. V was cut by 6 bases and J by 4 bases, with 21 bases left in between.

The rearrangement joins TRBV7-3 to TRBJ2-7; 11 bases are a match to TRBD2. The CDR3 is 16 residues long. With 4 bases clipped from V and 6 bases from J, the junction kept 11 bases outside the gene matches. Germline V gives CDR1 SGHTA, CDR2 FQGTGA. The CDR3 DNA is TGTGCCAGCAGCTCAACCCGGGGACTAGCGGTCACCGAGCAGTACTTC. It translates to CASSSTRGLAVTEQYF. Variable domain in full (rest from reference TRBV7-3 and TRBJ2-7): GAGVSQTPSNKVTEKGKYVELRCDPISGHTALYWYRQSLGQGPEFLIYFQGTGAADDSGLPNDRFFAVRPEGSVSTLKIQRTERGDSAVYLCASSSTRGLAVTEQYFGPGTRLTVT.

The CDR3 DNA is TGTGCCAGTACCCAGCCTTGGGACGGTGGAAATCAGCCCCAGCATTTT. Translating gives CASTQPWDGGNQPQHF. The V call is TRBV19, the J call TRBJ1-5; TRBD1 might be the D (5 bases). The germline CDR1 and CDR2 sequences are LNHDA and SQIVND (reference sequence). This CDR3 region has 16 residues. The V gene lost 7 bases and the J gene lost 4 bases, with 20 bases spanning the gap.

A few counts support this clonotype. The V gene is TRBV2, the J gene TRBJ1-2, with 7 bases matching TRBD1. CDR1 is SNHLY, CDR2 FYNNEI, per germline. The CDR3 totals 16 residues. J lost 5 bases, V lost 2 bases, and 11 bases had no gene match. The CDR3 DNA is TGTGCCAGCAGTGAATACGAAGGGACAGCCGGATATGGCTACACCTTC. Protein: CASSEYEGTAGYGYTF.

The V call is TRBV5-1, the J call TRBJ2-5; D not resolved. The germline V and J ends were trimmed by 5 bases and 2 bases, with 7 bases remaining between them. Germline CDR1 reads SGHRS; CDR2 reads YFSETQ. The CDR3 covers 12 residues. The CDR3 sequence is CASRFGQETQYF. The CDR3 DNA is TGCGCCAGCAGGTTTGGTCAAGAGACCCAGTACTTC. Using reference TRBV5-1 and TRBJ2-5 for the parts outside the CDR3, the full variable domain is KAGVTQTPRYLIKTRGQQVTLSCSPISGHRSVSWYQQTPGQGLQFLFEYFSETQRNKGNFPGRFSGRQFSNSRSEMNVSTLELGDSALYLCASRFGQETQYFGPGTRLLVL.

The chain couples TRBV7-3 to TRBJ1-6, with 8 bases aligning to TRBD1. Trimming at V came to 3 bases and at J to 10 bases, leaving 8 bases not matched to a gene. Germline CDR1 is SGHTA and CDR2 is FQGTGA. The CDR3 has 15 amino acids. In DNA form, the CDR3 reads TGTGCCAGCAGCTTGAGCGGACAGGGACAATCACCCCTCCACTTT. Protein: CASSLSGQGQSPLHF.

The rearrangement joins TRBV5-8 to TRBJ2-2; D could derive from TRBD1 or TRBD2 (5 bases each). The germline CDR1 and CDR2 sequences are SGHTS and YDEGEE. V was trimmed by 4 bases and J by 4 bases, leaving 14 bases between them. This CDR3 spans 15 amino acids. The CDR3 protein is CASSVNRRPTGELFF. Here the CDR3 DNA reads TGTGCCAGCAGCGTAAACAGGAGGCCCACCGGGGAGCTGTTTTTT.

This sequence joins TRBV20-1 and TRBJ2-1; 9 bases are shared with TRBD2. After removal of 6 bases from V and 0 bases from J, the junction contained 6 bases not matched to a gene. Per the germline V gene, CDR1 is DFQATT and CDR2 is SNEGSKA (reference sequence). The CDR3 contains 15 residues. The CDR3 DNA reads as TGCAGTGCCAGTACGGGACTAGCCTCCTACAATGAGCAGTTCTTC. Residues: CSASTGLASYNEQFF.

The J gene is TRBJ1-2, the V gene TRBV7-3; D remains unclear. V lost 7 bases to trimming and J lost 2 bases, with 20 bases between them. Germline CDR1 reads SGHTA; CDR2 reads FQGTGA. CDR3 size: 16 residues. DNA of the CDR3: TGTGCCAGCAAGGTTTCCCAAATCGCCCAAAACTATGGCTACACCTTC. Encoded protein: CASKVSQIAQNYGYTF.

This clonotype was picked up a small number of times. The V gene is TRBV7-2, the J gene TRBJ2-7; D might be TRBD1 (5 bases). Per the germline V gene, CDR1 is SGHTA and CDR2 is FQGNSA. V lost 4 bases and J lost 4, with 11 bases in between. This CDR3 comprises 13 residues. In nucleotides, the CDR3 is TGTGCCAGCAGCTCCCAAACAGGATACGAGCAGTACTTC. Its protein product is CASSSQTGYEQYF.

The chain joins TRBV20-1 to TRBJ2-1; a possible D gene is TRBD1 (6 bases). Trimming shortened V by 1 base and J by 8 bases, and 18 bases separated the two germline ends. CDR3 length: 15 residues. The germline V gene encodes CDR1 DFQATT and CDR2 SNEGSKA (reference sequence). Here the CDR3 DNA reads TGCAGTGCTAGAGCCAGACAGAGGGGGATACATGAGCAGTTCTTC. It codes for CSARARQRGIHEQFF.

This clonotype was seen more than once but under ten times. This chain uses TRBV12-5 with TRBJ2-5, with D perhaps matching TRBD2 (6 bases). The CDR3 totals 15 residues. CDR1 and CDR2 (germline): LGHNT, FRNRAP. The V end lost 0 bases, the J end lost 6 bases, and 14 bases lay between the germline ends. CDR3 in amino acids: CASGLVPRRVQTQYF. DNA of the CDR3: TGTGCTAGTGGTTTGGTACCTAGGAGGGTACAGACCCAGTACTTC. Together with reference TRBV12-5 and TRBJ2-5, the CDR3 gives the full variable domain: DARVTQTPRHKVTEMGQEVTMRCQPILGHNTVFWYRQTMMQGLELLAYFRNRAPLDDSGMPKDRFSAEMPDATLATLKIQPSEPRDSAVYFCASGLVPRRVQTQYFGPGTRLLVL.

In the case of this clonotype: An end of the junction differs from the germline gene, which may be a read error. The J gene is TRBJ2-3, the V gene TRBV13; 11 bases line up with TRBD2. The germline V gene encodes CDR1 PRHDT and CDR2 FYEKMQ (reference sequence). The length of the CDR3 is 15 residues. CDR3 in amino acids: CASRLAGGPGDTQYF. DNA of the CDR3: TGTGCCAGCAGATTAGCGGGAGGGCCTGGAGATACGCAGTATTTT.

This clonotype was observed at least ten times. The rearrangement joins TRBV19 to TRBJ1-2; D is ambiguous. This CDR3 region has 11 residues. Germline loops: CDR1 LNHDA, CDR2 SQIVND (reference sequence). V was pared by 4 bases and J by 11 bases, with 11 bases between. The CDR3 sequence: CASSSSREYTF. CDR3 DNA sequence: TGTGCCAGTAGTAGTTCGAGGGAGTACACCTTC.

This clonotype was detected only a few times. The V and J genes are TRBV7-8 and TRBJ1-5; D is unresolved. CDR1 and CDR2 (germline): SGHVS, FQNEAQ. V was clipped by 4 bases and J by 3 bases, with 16 bases between them. The CDR3 consists of 16 residues. The CDR3 reads CASSSTWERDNQPQHF. The CDR3 nucleotides read TGTGCCAGCAGCTCCACATGGGAGAGAGACAATCAGCCCCAGCATTTT.

The V call is TRBV15, the J call TRBJ2-1; 7 positions match TRBD2. This CDR3 contains 16 residues. CDR1 LNHNV and CDR2 YYDKDF come from the germline V gene (reference sequence). V gave up 1 base and J gave up 3 bases; unmatched junction bases: 6. CDR3 DNA: TGTGCCACCAGCAGAGTTCCGGGAGGTTTCTACAATGAGCAGTTCTTC. Its protein is CATSRVPGGFYNEQFF.